This T cell receptor beta chain was found in a study of Graves' ophthalmopathy and Graves' hyperthyroidism. The study amplified TCR beta CDR3 regions using RNA transcripts. Following a first-round RT-PCR that used HTBI primers, a second-round multiplex PCR was carried out. MiXCR, run by TCRdb on the multiplex PCR reads, gives a single entry per CDR3 protein. The table records hundreds of thousands of distinct CDR3 sequences, around 42% of them present only once. Where ophthalmopathy was present, donors had moderate-to-severe activity, CAS ≥3, NOSPECS ≥4 and duration under 3 months. Patients were left out if they had other autoimmune diseases, uncontrolled infections, pregnancy or lactation. General study points: Blood also contained most of the expanded thyroid clonotypes above 0.001 frequency. Its predictions of ophthalmopathy progression gave the model 70.59% sensitivity and roughly 76% specificity.

CDR1 and CDR2 from the germline V gene are DFQATT and SNEGSKA (reference sequence). The CDR3 covers 15 residues. The V end was cut by 0 bases, the J end by 3 bases, with 11 bases between. As regards this clonotype: As yet, its antigen is unknown.

The sequence was obtained from an adult man with Graves' ophthalmopathy. Source material: peripheral blood. The V call is TRBV20-1, the J call TRBJ1-4, with D possibly matching TRBD1 (6 bases). The CDR3 loop reads CSARDWGRPNEKLFF. CDR3 DNA sequence: TGCAGTGCTAGAGATTGGGGGCGGCCTAATGAAAAACTGTTTTTT.